What follows are 15 T cell receptor beta chains derived from one specimen sequenced in a study of T cell clones after liver transplantation. The table came from immunoSEQ multiplex PCR; TCRdb's copy has only in-frame clones and leaves some out. The data hold about 99,000 clones, with 75% to 85% observed a single time. This sample comprised CD4+ T cells from blood, obtained before liver transplant. The receptors come from a human donor who received a liver transplant.

Turning to this clone: The junction departs from the called germline gene at one end, perhaps through a read error. This chain joins TRBV9 and TRBJ2-3; possible D gene TRBD1, 5 bases. This CDR3 is built from 13 residues. CDR1 is SGDLS and CDR2 is YYNGEE in the germline V gene. As DNA, the CDR3 is TGTGCCAGCACCGTAGGGGTGGGAGATACGCAGTATTTT. Protein: CASTVGVGDTQYF.

This clone was counted only a few times. This chain joins TRBV30 and TRBJ1-1; 7 bases are a match to TRBD1. Trimming cost V 5 bases and J 9 bases; bases outside gene matches: 3. The CDR3 is made up of 10 amino acids. CDR1 and CDR2 from the germline V gene are GTSNPN and SVGIG (reference sequence). CDR3 loop: CAWGQVQAFF. The CDR3 bases are TGTGCCTGGGGACAGGTCCAAGCTTTCTTT.

The chain combines TRBV7-8 with TRBJ1-2, with D perhaps matching TRBD1 (5 bases). CDR3 size: 14 residues. V was clipped by 2 bases and J by 7 bases, with 14 bases between them. CDR1 and CDR2 from the germline V gene are SGHVS and FQNEAQ. In DNA form, the CDR3 reads TGTGCCAGCAGCTTAACGGAGGGGAACAGTGGCTACACCTTC. This translates into CASSLTEGNSGYTF. The variable domain in full, completed from reference TRBV7-8 and TRBJ1-2, reads GAGVSQSPRYKVAKRGQDVALRCDPISGHVSLFWYQQALGQGPEFLTYFQNEAQLDKSGLPSDRFFAERPEGSVSTLKIQRTQQEDSAVYLCASSLTEGNSGYTFGSGTRLTVV.

This clone was observed a handful of times. V usage is TRBV7-9 and J usage is TRBJ2-7; D possibly corresponds to TRBD2 (6 bases). The CDR3 is 15 amino acids. Germline V lookup: CDR1 SEHNR, CDR2 FQNEAQ (reference sequence). V was trimmed by 5 bases and J by 0 bases, leaving 14 bases between them. The CDR3 sequence: CASSHRWDSSYEQYF. As DNA, the CDR3 is TGTGCCAGCAGCCACCGTTGGGACTCCTCCTACGAGCAGTACTTC.

This sequence joins TRBV4-1 and TRBJ2-7; 7 positions agree with TRBD2. Per germline, CDR1 MGHRA and CDR2 YSYEKL. The CDR3 length is 17 residues. The trim removed 4 bases at V and 0 bases at J, leaving 12 bases unmatched. In DNA, the CDR3 is TGCGCCAGCAGCCCTTCTGAAGCGGGACTTACCTCCTACGAGCAGTACTTC. Translated: CASSPSEAGLTSYEQYF.

The chain has TRBV25-1 and TRBJ1-2, with D perhaps TRBD1 (5 bases). The ends were cut back, 4 bases at V and 5 bases at J, with 17 bases in the middle. The CDR3 is made up of 15 amino acids. The germline V gene has CDR1 MGHDK and CDR2 SYGVNS. The CDR3 spells CASSVGGAYSYGYTF. Written as DNA, the CDR3 is TGTGCCAGCAGTGTAGGAGGGGCCTATTCGTATGGCTACACCTTC.

The chain uses TRBV7-2 and TRBJ2-5; 8 bases map to TRBD2. CDR3 length: 14 residues. Germline V gene lookup returns CDR1 SGHTA and CDR2 FQGNSA. The V and J ends lost 7 bases and 13 bases, in that order; junction bases with no gene match: 17. CDR3 nucleotides: TGTGCCAGCACCAACCTTCGGGGGGGCTCCTTCGCGTACTTC. This codes for CASTNLRGGSFAYF.

The CDR3 DNA reads TGTGCCAGCAGCCCTAGACAGGGCTGGGAGACCCAGTACTTC. This translates into CASSPRQGWETQYF. This chain uses TRBV7-3 with TRBJ2-5; 7 bases fit TRBD1. CDR1 and CDR2 from the germline V gene are SGHTA and FQGTGA. Germline trimming cut 5 bases from V and 5 bases from J; bases unmatched to any gene: 8. The length of the CDR3 is 14 residues.

The genes are TRBV30 and TRBJ1-1; possibly TRBD1 for D (6 bases). The CDR3 loop spans 12 amino acids. The V end lost 4 bases, the J end lost 3 bases, and 9 bases lay between the germline ends. Germline CDR1 reads GTSNPN; CDR2 reads SVGIG (reference sequence). CDR3 sequence (DNA): TGTGCCTGGATGAGGGGGTACACTGAAGCTTTCTTT. Translation gives CAWMRGYTEAFF.

The chain is built from TRBV6-6 and TRBJ2-1; TRBD2 matches 11 bases. This CDR3 comprises 15 residues. V shed 7 bases, J shed 7 bases, and the junction held 9 bases outside the gene matches. CDR1 and CDR2 (germline): MNHNY, SVGAGI (reference sequence). CDR3 sequence reads: CASNLAGGPRNEQFF. The CDR3 DNA reads TGTGCCAGCAACTTAGCGGGGGGGCCTCGGAATGAGCAGTTCTTC.

The chain uses TRBV5-1 and TRBJ1-2; TRBD1 aligns across 9 bases. Germline lookup yields CDR1 SGHRS and CDR2 YFSETQ. V trimming: 2 bases; J trimming: 4 bases; junction bases outside the gene matches: 12. CDR3 length: 17 amino acids. CDR3 sequence (DNA): TGCGCCAGCAGCTTACAGGGGGCGACCAACCTATTCTATGGCTACACCTTC. It is translated as CASSLQGATNLFYGYTF.

The genes are TRBV19 and TRBJ2-7; no firm D call. The CDR3 has 12 residues. Germline-derived CDR1 and CDR2 are LNHDA and SQIVND (reference sequence). The V end was cut by 6 bases, the J end by 4 bases, with 10 bases between. CDR3 amino acids: CASSKEGYEQYF. In DNA form, the CDR3 reads TGTGCCAGTAGCAAGGAAGGATACGAGCAGTACTTC.

The CDR3 DNA follows: TGTGCCAGCAGCCGCCGTCCCGGGACAGGGTATGGCTACACCTTC. Encoded protein: CASSRRPGTGYGYTF. V gene TRBV6-5 combines with J gene TRBJ1-2; 9 bases fit TRBD1. Per the germline V gene, CDR1 is MNHEY and CDR2 is SVGAGI. The CDR3 runs to 15 residues. The J segment lost 5 bases and the V segment lost 6 bases, leaving 10 bases of the junction unmatched.

The CDR3 bases are TGTGCCAGCAGCTCTGCGATACGAGCCAAAAACATTCAGTACTTC. Translation: CASSSAIRAKNIQYF. The chain recombines TRBV7-2 with TRBJ2-4; D not certain. The CDR3 covers 15 residues. In germline, CDR1 is SGHTA, CDR2 FQGNSA. V lost 4 bases and J lost 0, with 10 bases in between.

The CDR3: CASSLEVNTEAFF. The CDR3 region has the DNA TGTGCCAGCAGCTTAGAGGTGAACACTGAAGCTTTCTTT. The chain carries TRBV7-3 and TRBJ1-1, with unresolved D. Trimming took off 2 bases at V and 0 bases at J, with 4 bases between the two ends. Germline V CDR1 and CDR2: SGHTA, FQGTGA. The CDR3 contains 13 residues.